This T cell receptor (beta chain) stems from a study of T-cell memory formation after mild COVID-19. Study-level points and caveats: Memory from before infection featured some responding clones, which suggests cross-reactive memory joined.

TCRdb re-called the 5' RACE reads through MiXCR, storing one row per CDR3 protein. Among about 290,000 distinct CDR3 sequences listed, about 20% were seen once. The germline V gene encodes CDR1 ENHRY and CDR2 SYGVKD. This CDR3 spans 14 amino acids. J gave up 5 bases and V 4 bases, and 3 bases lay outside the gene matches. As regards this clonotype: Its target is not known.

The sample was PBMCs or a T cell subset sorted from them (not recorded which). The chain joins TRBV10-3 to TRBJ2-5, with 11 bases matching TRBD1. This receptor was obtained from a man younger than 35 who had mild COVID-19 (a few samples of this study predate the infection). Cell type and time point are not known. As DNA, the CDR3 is TGTGCCATCAGTGGAGGACAGGGGGCCGAGACCCAGTACTTC. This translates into CAISGGQGAETQYF.